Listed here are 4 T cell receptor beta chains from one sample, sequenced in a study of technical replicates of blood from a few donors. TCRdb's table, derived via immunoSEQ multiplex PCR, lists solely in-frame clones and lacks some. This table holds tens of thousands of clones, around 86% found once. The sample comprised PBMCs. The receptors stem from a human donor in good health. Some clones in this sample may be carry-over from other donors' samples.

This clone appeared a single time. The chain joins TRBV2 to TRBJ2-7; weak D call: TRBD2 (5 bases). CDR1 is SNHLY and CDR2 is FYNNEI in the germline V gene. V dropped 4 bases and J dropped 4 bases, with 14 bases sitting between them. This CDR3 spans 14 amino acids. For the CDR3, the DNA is TGTGCCAGCAGTGTATCCCGGGGTTCTTACGAGCAGTACTTC. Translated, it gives CASSVSRGSYEQYF.

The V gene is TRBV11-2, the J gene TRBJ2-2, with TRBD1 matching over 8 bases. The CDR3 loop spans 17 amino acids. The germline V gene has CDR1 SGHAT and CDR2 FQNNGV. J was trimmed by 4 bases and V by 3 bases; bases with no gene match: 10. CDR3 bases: TGTGCCAGCAGCTTCAACCAGGGGGCAGGAAGCACCGGGGAGCTGTTTTTT. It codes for CASSFNQGAGSTGELFF.

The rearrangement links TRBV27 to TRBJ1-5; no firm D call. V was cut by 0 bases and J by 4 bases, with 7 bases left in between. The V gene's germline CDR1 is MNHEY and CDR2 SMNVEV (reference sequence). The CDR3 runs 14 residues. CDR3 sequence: CASSLSSGNQPQHF. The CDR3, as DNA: TGTGCCAGCAGTTTATCATCGGGGAATCAGCCCCAGCATTTT.

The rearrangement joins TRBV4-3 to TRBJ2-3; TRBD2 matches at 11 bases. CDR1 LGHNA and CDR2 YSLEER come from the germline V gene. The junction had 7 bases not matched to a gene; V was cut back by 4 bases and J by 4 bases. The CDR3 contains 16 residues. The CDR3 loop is CASSLGTSGLADTQYF. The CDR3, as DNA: TGCGCCAGCAGCCTCGGGACTAGCGGTCTAGCAGATACGCAGTATTTT.